One sample yielded the 17 T cell receptor beta chains listed below, sequenced in a study of early T cells in non-severe SARS-CoV-2 infection. One entry per CDR3 protein results from TCRdb running MiXCR on the 5' RACE reads. In the table there are 100,000 to 150,000 distinct CDR3 sequences, just under 15% of which are singletons. Specimen: whole blood. These receptors all come from an adult who was a healthcare worker with PCR-confirmed SARS-CoV-2 infection or an uninfected control (not recorded which).

This clonotype was seen a few times. The chain couples TRBV5-1 to TRBJ2-7; D is uncertain. The V gene lost 5 bases and the J gene lost 2 bases, with 8 bases spanning the gap. Per the germline V gene, CDR1 is SGHRS and CDR2 is YFSETQ. The CDR3 extends over 12 amino acids. As DNA, the CDR3 is TGCGCCAGCAGAGACGGACCCTACGAGCAGTACTTC. Its protein product is CASRDGPYEQYF.

The chain joins TRBV12-3 or TRBV12-4 to TRBJ1-1; no clear D. The germline V and J ends were trimmed by 2 bases and 11 bases, with 15 bases remaining between them. The CDR3 has 13 amino acids. In DNA, the CDR3 is TGTGCCAGCAGTTTAAGGAGTGAGAGGGATGCTTTCTTT. Translating it yields CASSLRSERDAFF.

The chain is built from TRBV29-1 and TRBJ2-7; D is possibly TRBD1 (7 bases). CDR3 size: 14 residues. Germline-derived CDR1 and CDR2 are SQVTM and ANQGSEA. The V and J ends lost 1 base and 6 bases respectively, with 16 bases between them. CDR3 amino acids: CSVEVQQGGSEQYF. DNA of the CDR3: TGCAGCGTTGAAGTTCAGCAGGGGGGATCCGAGCAGTACTTC.

This clonotype occurred a few times. V is TRBV7-9 and J is TRBJ2-7; D call uncertain. The germline V gene encodes CDR1 SEHNR and CDR2 FQNEAQ (reference sequence). V was clipped by 0 bases and J by 0 bases, with 6 bases between them. This CDR3 region has 14 residues. The CDR3 DNA sequence: TGTGCCAGCAGCTTAGCGCCAATCTCCTACGAGCAGTACTTC. It codes for CASSLAPISYEQYF.

This clonotype was found a few times. The chain has TRBV7-9 and TRBJ1-3, with D unclear. V dropped 5 bases and J dropped 0 bases, with 14 bases sitting between them. The germline CDR1 and CDR2 sequences are SEHNR and FQNEAQ (reference sequence). This CDR3 spans 16 amino acids. Written as DNA, the CDR3 is TGTGCCAGCAGCAAACGGACGGAGAGCTCTGGAAACACCATATATTTT. Its translation: CASSKRTESSGNTIYF.

This clonotype was observed a few times. The V gene is TRBV25-1, the J gene TRBJ2-3; D is perhaps TRBD1 or TRBD2 (5 bases each). Germline CDR1 reads MGHDK; CDR2 reads SYGVNS. Trimming removed 0 bases from V and 0 bases from J, with 13 bases in between. The CDR3 consists of 17 residues. CDR3 region: CASSEYIVGGSTDTQYF. As DNA, the CDR3 is TGTGCCAGCAGTGAATATATCGTTGGGGGAAGCACAGATACGCAGTATTTT. The full variable domain, completed using reference TRBV25-1 and TRBJ2-3, is EADIYQTPRYLVIGTGKKITLECSQTMGHDKMYWYQQDPGMELHLIHYSYGVNSTEKGDLSSESTVSRIRTEHFPLTLESARPSHTSQYLCASSEYIVGGSTDTQYFGPGTRLTVL.

This clonotype was picked up a small number of times. The chain combines TRBV28 with TRBJ1-2, with TRBD1 as a possible D gene (5 bases). This CDR3 is built from 12 residues. Trimming pared 3 bases from V and 5 bases from J, leaving 7 bases between. Per the germline V gene, CDR1 is MDHEN and CDR2 is SYDVKM. The CDR3 bases are TGTGCCAGCAGTTTCCAGGGATATGGCTACACCTTC. The encoded protein is CASSFQGYGYTF.

This clonotype was counted a few times. This rearrangement joins TRBV5-4 to TRBJ1-2, with D maybe TRBD1 (6 bases). The V gene lost 0 bases and the J gene lost 3 bases, with 15 bases spanning the gap. Germline V lookup: CDR1 SGHNT, CDR2 YYREEE (reference sequence). The CDR3 runs 16 residues. As DNA, the CDR3 is TGTGCCAGCAGCTTGGCAGGGGCGGTTGTGGACTATGGCTACACCTTC. Translation: CASSLAGAVVDYGYTF.

This clonotype was seen ten or more times. This chain joins TRBV12-3 or TRBV12-4 and TRBJ1-5; TRBD1 aligns across 7 bases. The CDR3 contains 15 residues. Trimming took 5 bases from V and 5 from J; bases not matched to a gene: 9. Written as DNA, the CDR3 is TGTGCCAGCAGTCGGGACAGAGGGAGCGATCAGCCCCAGCATTTT. As protein: CASSRDRGSDQPQHF.

The chain links TRBV4-1 to TRBJ2-3; the match to TRBD1 covers 7 bases. V was clipped by 1 base and J by 5 bases; unmatched bases: 12. The CDR3 is made up of 17 amino acids. Germline CDR1 reads MGHRA; CDR2 reads YSYEKL. CDR3 in amino acids: CASSQVAVPGGQDTQYF. The CDR3 DNA sequence: TGCGCCAGCAGCCAAGTTGCGGTACCAGGGGGTCAAGATACGCAGTATTTT.

The gene calls are TRBV10-3 and TRBJ2-3; TRBD1 might be the D (5 bases). CDR1 is ENHRY and CDR2 is SYGVKD in the germline V gene. This CDR3 is 17 amino acids long. The ends were cut back, 0 bases at V and 4 bases at J, with 17 bases in the middle. CDR3: CAISESMQGGWPDTQYF. CDR3 coding DNA: TGTGCCATCAGTGAGTCGATGCAGGGTGGTTGGCCAGATACGCAGTATTTT.

This rearrangement joins TRBV7-9 to TRBJ1-1; a weak D match, TRBD1 (5 bases). The germline gives CDR1 SEHNR, CDR2 FQNEAQ (reference sequence). This CDR3 region has 13 residues. V lost 5 bases and J lost 8, with 15 bases in between. The CDR3 here is CASSLPPDREAFF. DNA for the CDR3: TGTGCCAGCAGCCTCCCCCCCGACAGAGAAGCTTTCTTT.

The rearrangement uses TRBV7-9 and TRBJ2-3; 9 bases are a match to TRBD2. Germline V gene lookup returns CDR1 SEHNR and CDR2 FQNEAQ (reference sequence). This CDR3 is 16 amino acids long. The ends lost 4 bases at V and 1 base at J; junction bases unmatched: 6. CDR3 residues: CASSSGAGGGTDTQYF. The CDR3 DNA reads TGTGCCAGCAGCTCCGGAGCGGGGGGCGGCACAGATACGCAGTATTTT. Full variable domain (missing parts from reference TRBV7-9 and TRBJ2-3): DTGVSQNPRHKITKRGQNVTFRCDPISEHNRLYWYRQTLGQGPEFLTYFQNEAQLEKSRLLSDRFSAERPKGSFSTLEIQRTEQGDSAMYLCASSSGAGGGTDTQYFGPGTRLTVL.

This clonotype has only a few counts. This rearrangement joins TRBV7-9 to TRBJ1-1; D unclear. V shed 8 bases and J shed 4 bases, with 11 bases lying between them. The CDR3 loop spans 12 amino acids. Germline V CDR1 and CDR2: SEHNR, FQNEAQ (reference sequence). CDR3 in DNA: TGTGCCAGCCGAGACGTGGGCACTGAAGCTTTCTTT. It translates to CASRDVGTEAFF.

Only a few counts were recorded for this clonotype. The chain recombines TRBV12-3 or TRBV12-4 with TRBJ1-2; D unresolved. V was trimmed by 3 bases and J by 6 bases, leaving 11 bases between them. CDR3 length: 13 amino acids. Written as DNA, the CDR3 is TGTGCCAGCAGTTTCTTCGTGGGTGATGGCTACACCTTC. Translation gives CASSFFVGDGYTF.

The chain employs TRBV12-3 or TRBV12-4 and TRBJ2-5; no clear D gene. This CDR3 has 12 residues. The V and J ends lost 4 bases and 5 bases respectively, with 8 bases between them. Here the CDR3 DNA reads TGTGCCAGCAGTTCAGCCGATGAGACCCAGTACTTC. Its protein is CASSSADETQYF.

This clonotype was picked up a small number of times. This chain's CDR3 is CASSLSGTGGRYEQYF. As DNA, the CDR3 is TGTGCCAGCAGTTTGTCTGGGACAGGGGGCCGGTACGAGCAGTACTTC. The chain links TRBV27 to TRBJ2-7, with 12 bases aligning to TRBD1. The length of the CDR3 is 16 residues. Per germline, CDR1 MNHEY and CDR2 SMNVEV (reference sequence). The trim removed 3 bases at V and 4 bases at J, leaving 7 bases unmatched.